The 9 T cell receptor beta chains below come from one sample, sequenced in a study of T cells in narcolepsy. The repertoire was sequenced with immunoSEQ multiplex PCR; TCRdb's copy has only in-frame clones and lacks some. The sample shows tens of thousands of clones, over 75% of them seen only once. Sequencing used CD45RA- memory CD4+ T cells from PBMCs. Source of these receptors: a human donor with narcolepsy.

This rearrangement joins TRBV18 to TRBJ1-3; possibly TRBD1 for D (5 bases). V dropped 5 bases and J dropped 0 bases, with 11 bases sitting between them. The germline CDR1 and CDR2 sequences are KGHSH and LQKENI. The CDR3 consists of 15 residues. The CDR3 DNA sequence: TGTGCCAGCTCAACAGGCGGCATCTCTGGAAACACCATATATTTT. It translates to CASSTGGISGNTIYF. Looking up the rest from reference TRBV18 and TRBJ1-3 gives the full variable domain: NAGVMQNPRHLVRRRGQEARLRCSPMKGHSHVYWYRQLPEEGLKFMVYLQKENIIDESGMPKERFSAEFPKEGPSILRIQQVVRGDSAAYFCASSTGGISGNTIYFGEGSWLTVV.

The genes are TRBV4-3 and TRBJ2-6; a possible D gene is TRBD1 (6 bases). The germline CDR1 and CDR2 sequences are LGHNA and YSLEER. The CDR3 contains 16 residues. Trimming removed 4 bases at V and 0 bases at J, with 10 bases between. The chain's CDR3 is CASSRQDSSGANVLTF. The CDR3 region has the DNA TGCGCCAGCAGCCGACAGGATAGCTCTGGGGCCAACGTCCTGACTTTC.

The chain couples TRBV10-3 to TRBJ2-1; 10 bases map to TRBD2. The germline V gene encodes CDR1 ENHRY and CDR2 SYGVKD. CDR3 length: 15 residues. V shed 4 bases, J shed 3 bases, and the junction held 3 bases outside the gene matches. CDR3: CAISGSSGGYNEQFF. In nucleotides, the CDR3 is TGTGCCATCAGTGGCTCTAGCGGGGGCTACAATGAGCAGTTCTTC.

This clone appeared once. The chain uses TRBV5-6 and TRBJ1-1; no firm D call. In germline, CDR1 is SGHDT, CDR2 YYEEEE. The CDR3 loop spans 13 amino acids. V dropped 1 base and J dropped 7 bases, with 11 bases sitting between them. The CDR3 loop reads CASSLKDGYEAFF. CDR3 in DNA: TGTGCCAGCAGCTTGAAGGACGGTTATGAAGCTTTCTTT.

V gene TRBV5-1 combines with J gene TRBJ2-7; D gene uncertain. The CDR3 runs 15 residues. From germline, CDR1 is SGHRS and CDR2 YFSETQ. Trimming shortened V by 4 bases and J by 6 bases, and 20 bases separated the two germline ends. The CDR3 reads CASSPLTISGGEQYF. In DNA form, the CDR3 reads TGCGCCAGCAGCCCTCTGACAATATCGGGCGGCGAGCAGTACTTC.

The V and J genes are TRBV14 and TRBJ1-6; D gene uncertain. The V gene lost 1 base and the J gene lost 10 bases, with 8 bases spanning the gap. Per germline, CDR1 SGHDN and CDR2 FVKESK. This CDR3 has 13 amino acids. The CDR3 reads CASSQVITSPLHF. CDR3 DNA sequence: TGTGCCAGCAGCCAAGTAATTACCTCACCCCTCCACTTT.

The J gene is TRBJ2-2, the V gene TRBV7-9; 8 positions agree with TRBD1. The CDR3 totals 15 residues. Germline V gene lookup returns CDR1 SEHNR and CDR2 FQNEAQ (reference sequence). J was trimmed by 0 bases and V by 5 bases; bases with no gene match: 2. CDR3 residues: CASSEQGANTGELFF. The DNA of the CDR3 is TGTGCCAGCAGCGAACAGGGGGCGAACACCGGGGAGCTGTTTTTT. The variable domain in full, completed from reference TRBV7-9 and TRBJ2-2, reads DTGVSQNPRHKITKRGQNVTFRCDPISEHNRLYWYRQTLGQGPEFLTYFQNEAQLEKSRLLSDRFSAERPKGSFSTLEIQRTEQGDSAMYLCASSEQGANTGELFFGEGSRLTVL.

The CDR3 sequence is CASSSGPEAFF. For the CDR3, the DNA is TGTGCCAGCAGTTCGGGTCCTGAAGCTTTCTTT. The rearrangement links TRBV6-5 to TRBJ1-1; the D is unclear. The length of the CDR3 is 11 residues. V lost 4 bases to trimming and J lost 6 bases, with 6 bases between them. CDR1 and CDR2 from the germline V gene are MNHEY and SVGAGI.

This sequence joins TRBV4-3 and TRBJ2-7, with TRBD1 identical over 8 bases. V was pared by 3 bases and J by 7 bases, with 5 bases of the junction left unmatched. Germline V gives CDR1 LGHNA, CDR2 YSLEER. The CDR3 consists of 13 residues. The CDR3 DNA reads as TGCGCCAGCAGCCATGACAGGGGCCGAGAGCAGTACTTC. Its protein is CASSHDRGREQYF.